The 8 T cell receptor beta chains below were found in one sample sequenced in a study of OX40 agonist ivuxolimab in advanced cancers. TCRdb keeps only in-frame clones here, not all; method: immunoSEQ multiplex PCR. The sample has fewer than 100,000 clones; 85% to 90% are singletons. Sequencing used CD4+ or CD8+ T cells sorted from blood, obtained in a trial of the OX40 agonist ivuxolimab. The receptors were sampled from an adult with an advanced solid tumor such as melanoma, head and neck, liver or kidney cancer.

The chain uses TRBV6-6 and TRBJ2-4, with a tentative D call TRBD1 (5 bases). The germline V and J ends were trimmed by 2 bases and 2 bases, with 13 bases remaining between them. The CDR3 covers 16 residues. Germline values: CDR1 MNHNY, CDR2 SVGAGI (reference sequence). The CDR3 DNA sequence: TGTGCCAGCAGTTACCTAGGGGATGAATCCAAAAACATTCAGTACTTC. Protein: CASSYLGDESKNIQYF.

The J gene is TRBJ2-7, the V gene TRBV18; no reliable D call. Trimming pared 0 bases from V and 2 bases from J, leaving 8 bases between. This CDR3 region has 14 residues. CDR1 KGHSH and CDR2 LQKENI come from the germline V gene. The CDR3 nucleotides are TGTGCCAGCTCACCACCGGCGGAGCCCTACGAGCAGTACTTC. As protein: CASSPPAEPYEQYF.

CDR3 sequence reads: CASSSPGPNTGELFF. The CDR3 DNA follows: TGTGCCAGCAGTTCACCGGGGCCGAACACCGGGGAGCTGTTTTTT. The rearrangement joins TRBV27 to TRBJ2-2, with D perhaps given as TRBD1 or TRBD2 (5 bases each). CDR1 and CDR2 (germline): MNHEY, SMNVEV (reference sequence). The V end was cut by 4 bases, the J end by 0 bases, with 9 bases between. The CDR3 spans 15 residues.

V gene TRBV5-6 combines with J gene TRBJ2-3, with a tentative D call TRBD1 (6 bases). The V gene's germline CDR1 is SGHDT and CDR2 YYEEEE. V was pared by 0 bases and J by 3 bases, with 11 bases between. This CDR3 has 15 amino acids. The CDR3, as DNA: TGTGCCAGCAGCTTGGTTTCAGGGGTAACAGATACGCAGTATTTT. The encoded protein is CASSLVSGVTDTQYF.

The chain is built from TRBV27 and TRBJ2-3, with 14 nucleotides matching TRBD2. The germline V gene encodes CDR1 MNHEY and CDR2 SMNVEV (reference sequence). The trim removed 7 bases at V and 1 base at J, leaving 1 base unmatched. This CDR3 is 15 amino acids long. The CDR3 DNA reads TGTGCCAGCACGGGACTAGCGGGAGGCACAGATACGCAGTATTTT. Translating gives CASTGLAGGTDTQYF.

This clone has only one observation. The V call is TRBV7-8, the J call TRBJ2-1, with D possibly TRBD1 on 6 matching bases. CDR1 is SGHVS and CDR2 is FQNEAQ in the germline V gene. V lost 5 bases and J lost 10, with 9 bases in between. The CDR3 is 11 residues long. CDR3 DNA: TGTGCCAGCAGCCACGGACAGGAGCAGTTCTTC. It specifies CASSHGQEQFF.

This clone was observed once. The rearrangement uses TRBV19 and TRBJ2-7, with 8 bases fitting TRBD2. Germline loops: CDR1 LNHDA, CDR2 SQIVND (reference sequence). Trimming removed 4 bases from V and 6 bases from J; junction bases left unmatched: 8. The CDR3 is made up of 14 amino acids. The CDR3 here is CASSTAGGGAEQYF. CDR3 DNA: TGTGCCAGTAGTACCGCCGGGGGGGGCGCCGAGCAGTACTTC.

The chain's CDR3 is CASSELTGNDQPQHF. The CDR3 coding sequence is TGTGCCAGCAGTGAATTAACAGGGAACGATCAGCCCCAGCATTTT. This chain uses TRBV28 with TRBJ1-5; tentatively, D is TRBD1 (6 bases). The length of the CDR3 is 15 residues. The V and J ends lost 5 bases and 5 bases respectively, with 16 bases between them. Germline V gene data show CDR1 as MDHEN and CDR2 as SYDVKM. Based on the CDR3 plus reference TRBV28 and TRBJ1-5, the full variable domain is DVKVTQSSRYLVKRTGEKVFLECVQDMDHENMFWYRQDPGLGLRLIYFSYDVKMKEKGDIPEGYSVSREKKERFSLILESASTNQTSMYLCASSELTGNDQPQHFGDGTRLSIL.